These 25 T cell receptor beta chains share one sample of origin, sequenced in a study of T cell responses to AZD1222 COVID-19 vaccine. The protocol was immunoSEQ multiplex PCR, while the TCRdb copy is restricted to in-frame clones and leaves out a portion. The table includes 130,000 or so clones, around 85% detected once. Sequencing used peripheral blood, obtained on day 0 of AZD1222 vaccination. These receptors all come from an adult in good health.

The CDR3 bases are TGTGCCAGCAGCGTAGCTCCGGGAGCAGAGACCCAGTACTTC. Amino acid sequence: CASSVAPGAETQYF. The V and J genes are TRBV9 and TRBJ2-5, with D perhaps TRBD2 (6 bases). This CDR3 contains 14 residues. Trimming shortened V by 0 bases and J by 4 bases, and 10 bases separated the two germline ends. Germline assignment: CDR1 SGDLS and CDR2 YYNGEE.

The rearrangement links TRBV11-1 to TRBJ2-5; 7 nucleotides match TRBD1. J gave up 5 bases and V 9 bases, and 9 bases lay outside the gene matches. Per germline, CDR1 SGHAT and CDR2 FQDESV (reference sequence). The length of the CDR3 is 13 residues. CDR3 region: CASKGQVGETQYF. The CDR3 nucleotides are TGTGCCAGTAAAGGACAGGTCGGGGAGACCCAGTACTTC. The complete variable domain, with remaining parts taken from reference TRBV11-1 and TRBJ2-5, reads EAEVAQSPRYKITEKSQAVAFWCDPISGHATLYWYRQILGQGPELLVQFQDESVVDDSQLPKDRFSAERLKGVDSTLKIQPAELGDSAMYLCASKGQVGETQYFGPGTRLLVL.

This chain links TRBV19 with TRBJ2-5; TRBD2 matches 11 bases. The length of the CDR3 is 16 residues. The V gene end was trimmed by 10 bases and the J gene end by 5 bases; junction bases not matched to a gene: 15. The germline V gene encodes CDR1 LNHDA and CDR2 SQIVND (reference sequence). Here the CDR3 reads CATKRTSGPRSETQYF. The CDR3 coding sequence is TGTGCCACCAAGAGGACTAGCGGGCCTAGGTCGGAGACCCAGTACTTC. The full variable domain, completed using reference TRBV19 and TRBJ2-5, is DGGITQSPKYLFRKEGQNVTLSCEQNLNHDAMYWYRQDPGQGLRLIYYSQIVNDFQKGDIAEGYSVSREKKESFPLTVTSAQKNPTAFYLCATKRTSGPRSETQYFGPGTRLLVL.

The chain carries TRBV6-2 or TRBV6-3 and TRBJ2-7; the D gene is possibly TRBD1 (6 bases). This CDR3 has 13 residues. From germline, CDR1 is MNHEY and CDR2 SVGEGT. The V end was cut by 2 bases, the J end by 6 bases, with 11 bases between. This chain's CDR3 is CASSYTGLGEQYF. CDR3 DNA: TGTGCCAGCAGTTACACAGGGCTGGGCGAGCAGTACTTC.

The chain joins TRBV6-5 to TRBJ1-2; 9 positions match TRBD1. Germline V CDR1 and CDR2: MNHEY, SVGAGI. Trimming cost V 0 bases and J 8 bases; bases outside gene matches: 7. The CDR3 length is 15 residues. CDR3 coding DNA: TGTGCCAGCAGTTACTCGCGGGACAGGGCTGAAGGCTACACCTTC. Its translation is CASSYSRDRAEGYTF.

The V gene is TRBV9, the J gene TRBJ1-4; D perhaps matches TRBD1 (5 bases). The germline V and J ends were trimmed by 0 bases and 14 bases, with 14 bases remaining between them. The CDR3 loop spans 13 amino acids. The germline V gene encodes CDR1 SGDLS and CDR2 YYNGEE. Here the CDR3 reads CASSVGAGEQLFF. The CDR3 bases are TGTGCCAGCAGCGTAGGTGCGGGGGAACAGCTGTTTTTT.

CDR3 DNA: TGTGCCAGCAGTGAAGTGGGGGGCTCTAATGAAAAACTGTTTTTT. Encoded protein: CASSEVGGSNEKLFF. This chain links TRBV6-1 with TRBJ1-4, with D possibly being TRBD1 (6 bases). The CDR3 has 15 residues. The V end was cut by 1 base, the J end by 3 bases, with 9 bases between. CDR1 and CDR2 (germline): MNHNS, SASEGT.

The rearrangement joins TRBV10-3 to TRBJ2-1; possible D gene TRBD1, 6 bases. The germline gives CDR1 ENHRY, CDR2 SYGVKD. The CDR3 spans 17 residues. V was trimmed by 4 bases and J by 5 bases, leaving 21 bases between them. CDR3 protein: CAISGQVVSSRNNEQFF. CDR3 coding DNA: TGTGCCATCAGTGGACAGGTGGTGTCTAGCCGTAACAATGAGCAGTTCTTC.

This clone was seen a few times. V gene TRBV3-1 (or the pseudogene TRBV3-2) combines with J gene TRBJ1-1; 7 bases line up with TRBD1. The CDR3 extends over 15 amino acids. Germline loops: CDR1 LGHDT, CDR2 YNNKEL (reference sequence). The ends lost 1 base at V and 6 bases at J; junction bases unmatched: 8. CDR3 protein: CASSQGVGGASEAFF. The DNA for the CDR3 is TGTGCCAGCAGCCAAGGAGTAGGGGGCGCGTCTGAAGCTTTCTTT.

This clone came up a few times. The chain is built from TRBV5-4 and TRBJ1-6, with 7 bases lining up with TRBD1. From germline, CDR1 is SGHNT and CDR2 YYREEE (reference sequence). V shed 1 base, J shed 10 bases, and the junction held 11 bases outside the gene matches. The CDR3 contains 16 residues. Here the CDR3 DNA reads TGTGCCAGCAGCTTGACCCGGGGCAGGGGGAACTCACCCCTCCACTTT. This gives the protein CASSLTRGRGNSPLHF.

The genes are TRBV3-1 (or the pseudogene TRBV3-2) and TRBJ1-3; D unclear. Germline V CDR1 and CDR2: LGHDT, YNNKEL (reference sequence). Trimming left V 4 bases short and J 7 bases short, with 14 bases between. This CDR3 spans 14 amino acids. CDR3 DNA sequence: TGTGCCAGCAGCCGAGAAGGGAGATTGAACACCATATATTTT. This sequence encodes CASSREGRLNTIYF.

This chain uses TRBV10-3 with TRBJ1-1; D unclear. CDR3 length: 11 residues. Germline V gene lookup returns CDR1 ENHRY and CDR2 SYGVKD. V was cut by 6 bases and J by 3 bases, with 5 bases left in between. CDR3 DNA sequence: TGTGCCATCAGAAAAGACACTGAAGCTTTCTTT. The encoded protein is CAIRKDTEAFF.

This chain links TRBV11-3 with TRBJ2-1; D remains ambiguous. This CDR3 has 16 amino acids. V lost 3 bases to trimming and J lost 0 bases, with 12 bases between them. Germline CDR1 and CDR2: SGHNT and YENEEA. Here the CDR3 reads CASSFSGGISYNEQFF. The CDR3 DNA follows: TGTGCCAGCAGCTTCTCCGGCGGAATCTCCTACAATGAGCAGTTCTTC.

V usage is TRBV3-1 (or the pseudogene TRBV3-2) and J usage is TRBJ1-3; D is uncertain. Germline CDR1 is LGHDT and CDR2 is YNNKEL (reference sequence). The length of the CDR3 is 16 residues. V lost 0 bases and J lost 0, with 9 bases in between. CDR3 coding DNA: TGTGCCAGCAGCCAAGATCGGCTTTCCTCTGGAAACACCATATATTTT. This sequence encodes CASSQDRLSSGNTIYF.

CDR3 in amino acids: CASSDRVTYEQYF. The CDR3 DNA reads TGTGCCAGCAGTGACCGGGTAACCTACGAGCAGTACTTC. The V and J genes are TRBV6-1 and TRBJ2-7; no reliable D call. The CDR3 is made up of 13 amino acids. Germline V gives CDR1 MNHNS, CDR2 SASEGT. Deletions cut 3 bases from V and 2 bases from J, with 8 bases between.

The gene calls are TRBV27 and TRBJ1-2; D is ambiguous. This CDR3 is built from 13 residues. Germline CDR1 reads MNHEY; CDR2 reads SMNVEV (reference sequence). V lost 8 bases to trimming and J lost 1 base, with 11 bases between them. This chain's CDR3 is CASSLSVNYGYTF. The DNA for the CDR3 is TGTGCCAGCTCACTCAGCGTTAACTATGGCTACACCTTC.

The count of this clone is one. The CDR3 coding sequence is TGTGCCAGCAGCTTAACTAGCGGTAGCTCCTACGAGCAGTACTTC. Translated, it gives CASSLTSGSSYEQYF. This sequence joins TRBV7-2 and TRBJ2-7; 8 bases are shared with TRBD2. Trimming took 2 bases from V and 0 from J; bases not matched to a gene: 3. Germline lookup yields CDR1 SGHTA and CDR2 FQGNSA. The CDR3 totals 15 residues.

V gene TRBV7-9 combines with J gene TRBJ2-1; TRBD2 agrees at 14 bases. The trim removed 7 bases at V and 9 bases at J, leaving 11 bases unmatched. CDR1 is SEHNR and CDR2 is FQNEAQ in the germline V gene (reference sequence). The length of the CDR3 is 16 residues. CDR3: CASKPPGLAGAVEQFF. The CDR3 DNA sequence: TGTGCCAGCAAACCCCCGGGACTAGCGGGAGCCGTTGAGCAGTTCTTC.

About this clone itself: A much more abundant neighbour one base away suggests this may be a read error. Different DNA sequences within this sample yield the same CDR3. DNA of the CDR3: TGCGCCAGCAGCTTACAAGAGACCCAGTACTTC. Translated, it gives CASSLQETQYF. This chain connects TRBV5-1 to TRBJ2-5; D uncertain. V shed 2 bases and J shed 2 bases, with 1 base lying between them. From germline, CDR1 is SGHRS and CDR2 YFSETQ. The length of the CDR3 is 11 residues.

V and J are TRBV11-1 and TRBJ1-6; TRBD1 might be the D (5 bases). Per germline, CDR1 SGHAT and CDR2 FQDESV (reference sequence). V was trimmed by 0 bases and J by 19 bases, leaving 16 bases between them. The CDR3 length is 13 residues. CDR3 in DNA: TGTGCCAGCAGCTTAGCGCCCGGGACGGGTCCTCACTTT. Translating gives CASSLAPGTGPHF.

V gene TRBV18 combines with J gene TRBJ1-1, with D hard to call. Trimming cost V 4 bases and J 4 bases, with 19 bases left between them. The CDR3 length is 16 residues. Germline V CDR1 and CDR2: KGHSH, LQKENI. The CDR3 region is CASSRGIVGEGTEAFF. The CDR3 nucleotides read TGTGCCAGCTCACGAGGTATTGTCGGGGAGGGCACTGAAGCTTTCTTT.

Concerning this clone: Germline and junction disagree at one end, which may indicate a read error. The chain has TRBV11-3 and TRBJ2-2; 7 nucleotides line up with TRBD2. Germline CDR1 SGHNT, CDR2 YENEEA. The CDR3 contains 14 residues. Written as DNA, the CDR3 is TGTGCCAGCAGCCGTATTGAGGACTCGGGACTACCCAGTTTT. Translating gives CASSRIEDSGLPSF.

The chain has TRBV6-1 and TRBJ1-6; D perhaps matches TRBD1 (5 bases). The CDR3 totals 15 residues. Per the germline V gene, CDR1 is MNHNS and CDR2 is SASEGT. V was pared by 2 bases and J by 2 bases, with 7 bases between. CDR3 in amino acids: CASSERQPYNSPLHF. DNA for the CDR3: TGTGCCAGCAGTGAAAGACAGCCCTATAATTCACCCCTCCACTTT.

The chain uses TRBV27 and TRBJ2-5, with D tentatively TRBD1 (5 bases). Per the germline V gene, CDR1 is MNHEY and CDR2 is SMNVEV (reference sequence). This CDR3 has 13 residues. V lost 10 bases and J 2 bases, leaving 14 bases between the germline ends. The CDR3 DNA follows: TGTGCCATACATAGGACATTTCAAGAGACCCAGTACTTC. Translation: CAIHRTFQETQYF.

The rearrangement links TRBV5-4 to TRBJ1-2; D uncertain. Deletions cut 2 bases from V and 2 bases from J, with 13 bases between. The CDR3 is 15 amino acids. Germline values: CDR1 SGHNT, CDR2 YYREEE (reference sequence). For the CDR3, the DNA is TGTGCCAGCAGCTTCTATTCCCTGGCAAACTATGGCTACACCTTC. Amino acid sequence: CASSFYSLANYGYTF.